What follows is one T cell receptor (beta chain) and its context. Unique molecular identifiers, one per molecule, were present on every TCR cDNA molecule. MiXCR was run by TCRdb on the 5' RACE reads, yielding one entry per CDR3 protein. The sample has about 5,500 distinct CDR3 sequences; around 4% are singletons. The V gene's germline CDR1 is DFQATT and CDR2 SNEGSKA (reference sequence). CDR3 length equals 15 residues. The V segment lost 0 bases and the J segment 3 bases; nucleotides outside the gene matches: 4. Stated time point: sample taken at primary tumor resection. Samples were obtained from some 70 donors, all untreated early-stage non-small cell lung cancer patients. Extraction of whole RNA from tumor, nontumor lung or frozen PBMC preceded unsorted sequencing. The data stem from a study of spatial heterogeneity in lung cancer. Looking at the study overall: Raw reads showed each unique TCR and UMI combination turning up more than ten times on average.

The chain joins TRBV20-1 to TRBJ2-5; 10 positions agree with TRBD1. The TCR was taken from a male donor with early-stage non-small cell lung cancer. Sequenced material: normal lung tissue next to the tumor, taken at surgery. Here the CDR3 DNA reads TGCAGTGCTAGAGATGGTGGGACAGGGGAAGAGACCCAGTACTTC. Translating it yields CSARDGGTGEETQYF.